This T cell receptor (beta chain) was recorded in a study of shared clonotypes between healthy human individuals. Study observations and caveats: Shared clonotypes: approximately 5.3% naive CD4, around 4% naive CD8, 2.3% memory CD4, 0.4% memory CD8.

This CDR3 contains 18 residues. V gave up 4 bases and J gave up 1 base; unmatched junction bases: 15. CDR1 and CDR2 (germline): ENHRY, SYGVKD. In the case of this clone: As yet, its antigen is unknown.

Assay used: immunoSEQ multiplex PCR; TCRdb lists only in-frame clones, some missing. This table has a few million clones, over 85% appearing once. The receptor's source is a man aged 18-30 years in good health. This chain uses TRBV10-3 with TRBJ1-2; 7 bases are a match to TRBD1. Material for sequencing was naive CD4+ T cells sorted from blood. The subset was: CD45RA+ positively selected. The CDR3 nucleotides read TGTGCCATCAGTGGATTGTTCGATGGGGCAGGGGGTAACTATGGCTACACCTTC. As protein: CAISGLFDGAGGNYGYTF.